This T cell receptor (beta chain) was recorded in a study of CD8 T cells in ankylosing spondylitis. The study, taken as a whole, reports: Within peripheral blood, clones linked to disease were CD8+ and relatively rare.

TCRdb ran MiXCR on the 5' RACE reads and lists one entry per CDR3 protein. The data hold approximately 250,000 distinct CDR3 sequences, with over 9.5% observed a single time. Trimming at V came to 0 bases and at J to 3 bases, leaving 20 bases not matched to a gene. The length of the CDR3 is 20 residues. Germline V gene data show CDR1 as DFQATT and CDR2 as SNEGSKA (reference sequence). With respect to this clonotype: Its antigen is not identified.

This receptor was taken from a male donor with ankylosing spondylitis or in good health (not recorded which). Sequenced input: blood, either unsorted or a sorted T cell fraction (not recorded which). This chain connects TRBV20-1 to TRBJ2-1; 7 positions match TRBD2. In nucleotides, the CDR3 is TGCAGTGCTAGAGATGCTGGTGATGGCGGGGGAGGTTGCGGCTACAATGAGCAGTTCTTC. Amino acids: CSARDAGDGGGGCGYNEQFF.